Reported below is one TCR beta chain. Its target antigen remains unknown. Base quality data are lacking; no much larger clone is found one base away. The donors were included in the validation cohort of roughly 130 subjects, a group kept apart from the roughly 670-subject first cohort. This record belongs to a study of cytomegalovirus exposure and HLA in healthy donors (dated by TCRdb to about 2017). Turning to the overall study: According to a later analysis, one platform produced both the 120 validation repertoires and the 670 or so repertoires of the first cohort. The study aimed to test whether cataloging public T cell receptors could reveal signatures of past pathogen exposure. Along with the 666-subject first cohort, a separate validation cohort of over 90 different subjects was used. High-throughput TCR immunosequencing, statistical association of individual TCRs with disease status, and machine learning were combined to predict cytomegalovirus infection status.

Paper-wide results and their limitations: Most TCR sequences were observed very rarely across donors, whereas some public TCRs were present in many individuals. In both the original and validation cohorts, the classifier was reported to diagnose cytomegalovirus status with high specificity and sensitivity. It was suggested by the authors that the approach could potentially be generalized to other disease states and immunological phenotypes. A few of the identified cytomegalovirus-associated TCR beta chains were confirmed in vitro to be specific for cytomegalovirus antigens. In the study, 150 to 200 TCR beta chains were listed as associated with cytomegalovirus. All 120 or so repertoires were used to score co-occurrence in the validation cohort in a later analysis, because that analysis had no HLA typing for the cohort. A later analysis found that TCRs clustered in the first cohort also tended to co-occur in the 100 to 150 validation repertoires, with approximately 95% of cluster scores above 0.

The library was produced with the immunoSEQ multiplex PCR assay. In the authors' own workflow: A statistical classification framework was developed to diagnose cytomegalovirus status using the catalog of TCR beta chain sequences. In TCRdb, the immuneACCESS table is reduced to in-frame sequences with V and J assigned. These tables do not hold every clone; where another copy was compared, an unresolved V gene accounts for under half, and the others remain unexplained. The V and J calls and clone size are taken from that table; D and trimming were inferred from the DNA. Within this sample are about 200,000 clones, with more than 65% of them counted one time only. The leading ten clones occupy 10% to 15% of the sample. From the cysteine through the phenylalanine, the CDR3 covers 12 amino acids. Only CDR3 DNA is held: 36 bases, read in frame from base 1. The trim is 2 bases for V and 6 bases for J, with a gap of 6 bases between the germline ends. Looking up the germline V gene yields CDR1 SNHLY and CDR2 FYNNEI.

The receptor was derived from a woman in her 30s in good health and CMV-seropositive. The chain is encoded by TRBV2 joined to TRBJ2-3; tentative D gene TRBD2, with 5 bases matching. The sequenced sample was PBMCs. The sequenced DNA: TGTGCCAGCAGTGAAATAGCGGATACGCAGTATTTT. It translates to CASSEIADTQYF.